This entry lists 18 T cell receptor beta chains sequenced from one sample in a study of cytomegalovirus exposure and HLA in healthy donors. The PCR employed 60 Vbeta primers together with 13 Jbeta primers. Generated by immunoSEQ multiplex PCR, the TCRdb table keeps only in-frame clones and is missing some. This table holds some 56,000 clones, 82% found once. The specimen sequenced was PBMCs. The receptors here all came from a man in his fifties or sixties in good health and CMV-seronegative.

The V gene is TRBV7-9, the J gene TRBJ1-3; 10 bases map to TRBD1. The CDR3 spans 18 residues. Germline CDR1 and CDR2: SEHNR and FQNEAQ (reference sequence). Trimming cost V 5 bases and J 0 bases; bases outside gene matches: 10. CDR3 residues: CASSPGQGGFPSGNTIYF. CDR3 in DNA: TGTGCCAGCAGCCCAGGACAGGGGGGGTTCCCCTCTGGAAACACCATATATTTT. The entire variable domain, with the rest obtained from reference TRBV7-9 and TRBJ1-3, is as follows: DTGVSQNPRHKITKRGQNVTFRCDPISEHNRLYWYRQTLGQGPEFLTYFQNEAQLEKSRLLSDRFSAERPKGSFSTLEIQRTEQGDSAMYLCASSPGQGGFPSGNTIYFGEGSWLTVV.

This clone showed up just once. The chain uses TRBV27 and TRBJ2-7; 8 nucleotides align to TRBD1. In germline, CDR1 is MNHEY, CDR2 SMNVEV (reference sequence). The V segment lost 5 bases and the J segment 0 bases; nucleotides outside the gene matches: 9. The CDR3 extends over 16 amino acids. CDR3 sequence (DNA): TGTGCCAGCAGTGCCCGACAGGGGTCCCACTCCTACGAGCAGTACTTC. Translating it yields CASSARQGSHSYEQYF.

The CDR3 here is CASSLDVGGGTDTQYF. CDR3 DNA sequence: TGTGCCAGCAGCCTTGACGTCGGGGGGGGGACAGATACGCAGTATTTT. The chain combines TRBV5-6 with TRBJ2-3, with 8 bases that match TRBD2. CDR1 is SGHDT and CDR2 is YYEEEE in the germline V gene. The CDR3 is made up of 16 amino acids. Losses at the gene ends were 4 bases for V and 3 bases for J; bases not matched to a gene: 10.

V is TRBV4-2 and J is TRBJ2-1; 8 bases match TRBD2. The CDR3 length is 14 residues. The trim removed 1 base at V and 6 bases at J, leaving 2 bases unmatched. CDR1 and CDR2 (germline): LGHNA, YNFKEQ. CDR3 bases: TGTGCCAGCAGCCAAGGCGGGGGGCCCAATGAGCAGTTCTTC. The encoded protein is CASSQGGGPNEQFF.

V and J are TRBV5-4 and TRBJ2-5, with D possibly being TRBD1 (6 bases). The tail of the sequence fits TRBJ2-7 better, so the J call may be wrong. Germline CDR1 reads SGHNT; CDR2 reads YYREEE (reference sequence). This CDR3 has 12 residues. CDR3 coding DNA: TGTGCCAGCAGCTTGATAGGGGGCGAGCAGTACTTC. Translating it yields CASSLIGGEQYF.

This chain uses TRBV5-6 with TRBJ1-3; D is perhaps TRBD1 (5 bases). The ends were cut back, 0 bases at V and 1 base at J, with 8 bases in the middle. There are 15 residues in the CDR3. Germline assignment: CDR1 SGHDT and CDR2 YYEEEE. CDR3 DNA sequence: TGTGCCAGCAGCTTGGCAGGGTTTTCTGGAAACACCATATATTTT. This encodes CASSLAGFSGNTIYF.

This clone occurred once. This sequence joins TRBV19 and TRBJ2-3; 7 bases fit TRBD2. Trimming removed 5 bases from V and 2 bases from J; junction bases left unmatched: 7. CDR3 length: 15 amino acids. CDR1 LNHDA and CDR2 SQIVND come from the germline V gene (reference sequence). The CDR3 region has the DNA TGTGCCAGTAGTGCCCTAGCGGCAATCACAGATACGCAGTATTTT. The encoded protein is CASSALAAITDTQYF.

This clone has only one observation. The CDR3 nucleotides read TGTGCCACCAGCAACGCCGGGATATACAATCAGCCCCAGCATTTT. This codes for CATSNAGIYNQPQHF. The chain uses TRBV15 and TRBJ1-5; D ambiguous. V was clipped by 4 bases and J by 3 bases, with 13 bases between them. The CDR3 sequence is 15 residues long. Germline V gene data show CDR1 as LNHNV and CDR2 as YYDKDF (reference sequence).

The rearrangement joins TRBV5-5 to TRBJ1-6; TRBD1 matches at 7 bases. The CDR3 has 14 residues. The germline gives CDR1 SGHKS, CDR2 YYEKEE (reference sequence). J lost 8 bases, V lost 5 bases, and 7 bases had no gene match. CDR3 in DNA: TGTGCCAGCAGTCAAGACAGGGCTCATTCACCCCTCCACTTT. This gives the protein CASSQDRAHSPLHF.

The genes are TRBV7-9 and TRBJ2-7, with TRBD1 matching 8 bases. Germline trimming cut 4 bases from V and 1 base from J; bases unmatched to any gene: 3. CDR3 length: 14 amino acids. CDR1 and CDR2 from the germline V gene are SEHNR and FQNEAQ (reference sequence). The CDR3 DNA is TGTGCCAGCAGCTCCGGGACAGGATCCTACGAGCAGTACTTC. It codes for CASSSGTGSYEQYF. The full variable domain, its missing parts supplied by reference TRBV7-9 and TRBJ2-7, is DTGVSQNPRHKITKRGQNVTFRCDPISEHNRLYWYRQTLGQGPEFLTYFQNEAQLEKSRLLSDRFSAERPKGSFSTLEIQRTEQGDSAMYLCASSSGTGSYEQYFGPGTRLTVT.

The chain combines TRBV29-1 with TRBJ2-5, with D perhaps TRBD2 (6 bases). Deletions cut 4 bases from V and 1 base from J, with 7 bases between. Germline V CDR1 and CDR2: SQVTM, ANQGSEA. CDR3 length equals 12 residues. CDR3 amino acids: CSVALAQETQYF. CDR3 sequence (DNA): TGCAGCGTTGCACTAGCCCAAGAGACCCAGTACTTC.

The chain is built from TRBV12-5 and TRBJ1-4, with a possible D match to TRBD1 (6 bases). Trimming removed 1 base at V and 7 bases at J, with 13 bases between. CDR3 length equals 15 residues. Germline V gives CDR1 LGHNT, CDR2 FRNRAP. CDR3 in amino acids: CASGLGGGVGEKLFF. The CDR3 DNA reads TGTGCTAGTGGTTTGGGGGGGGGCGTAGGTGAAAAACTGTTTTTT.

This clone was found once. The chain joins TRBV2 to TRBJ2-7, with 8 positions matching TRBD1. The trim removed 6 bases at V and 4 bases at J, leaving 14 bases unmatched. This CDR3 is 16 amino acids long. Per germline, CDR1 SNHLY and CDR2 FYNNEI. The CDR3 sequence: CASSATTAGGWYEQYF. The CDR3 nucleotides read TGTGCCAGCAGCGCCACCACGGCAGGGGGCTGGTACGAGCAGTACTTC.

V usage is TRBV6-4 and J usage is TRBJ2-3; TRBD2 aligns across 13 bases. The V and J ends lost 5 bases and 3 bases, in that order; junction bases with no gene match: 2. Germline-derived CDR1 and CDR2 are MRHNA and SNTAGT. This CDR3 comprises 15 residues. The CDR3 loop is CASSRTSGGTDTQYF. In DNA, the CDR3 is TGTGCCAGCAGTAGGACTAGCGGGGGTACAGATACGCAGTATTTT.

This chain connects TRBV7-2 to TRBJ1-2, with D possibly matching TRBD1 (5 bases). This CDR3 is 14 amino acids long. Trimming cost V 0 bases and J 6 bases, with 11 bases left between them. Germline V CDR1 and CDR2: SGHTA, FQGNSA. The CDR3 here is CASSLAYRGDGYTF. CDR3 in DNA: TGTGCCAGCAGCTTAGCGTACCGGGGGGATGGCTACACCTTC.

The sample holds a few counts of this clone. This rearrangement joins TRBV29-1 to TRBJ2-3; TRBD1 matches 10 bases. The CDR3 is 14 amino acids. Germline CDR1 SQVTM, CDR2 ANQGSEA. The ends lost 4 bases at V and 3 bases at J; junction bases unmatched: 4. The CDR3 region is CSVVTGGRTDTQYF. The CDR3 bases are TGCAGCGTTGTGACAGGGGGCCGTACAGATACGCAGTATTTT.

The chain recombines TRBV4-1 with TRBJ1-3; no firm D call. Per the germline V gene, CDR1 is MGHRA and CDR2 is YSYEKL. The length of the CDR3 is 15 residues. Trimming removed 4 bases from V and 2 bases from J, with 12 bases in between. This CDR3 is CASSPRWGAGNTIYF. CDR3 DNA: TGCGCCAGCAGCCCCCGTTGGGGAGCTGGAAACACCATATATTTT.

The gene calls are TRBV2 and TRBJ1-6; 9 bases are a match to TRBD1. V dropped 6 bases and J dropped 2; count of bases not matched to a gene: 8. Germline V gene sequence: CDR1 SNHLY, CDR2 FYNNEI. This CDR3 comprises 17 residues. The CDR3, as DNA: TGTGCCAGCAGCGGACAGGGGTTGCGGGCCTATAATTCACCCCTCCACTTT. This gives the protein CASSGQGLRAYNSPLHF.